A selection of T cell receptor beta chains follows, all from one sample in a study of blood T cell repertoires in COVID-19. Libraries were prepared by immunoSEQ multiplex PCR; TCRdb keeps only in-frame clonotypes and omits some of them. This table has a few hundred thousand clones, around four fifths appearing once. Input material: peripheral blood. Every receptor here comes from a man aged 55 to 70 who had recovered from COVID-19. The CDR3 runs from the conserved cysteine through the conserved F or W. Fields, in order: CDR3 DNA, CDR3 protein, clone size, J gene, D gene, V gene. The D gene is left open where the match is weak. Size tells how often a clone was seen (once, few, many) or the class of an expanded clone, and some rows leave it out.

cdr3_nt: TGTGCCAGCAGCCTAAGGGGTGTGATCGACAATGAGCAGTTCTTC
cdr3_aa: CASSLRGVIDNEQFF
clone_size: NA
j_call: TRBJ2-1
d_call: NA
v_call: TRBV7-6

cdr3_nt: TGTGCCAGCAGCGTATACCCTCAGCGGGGGGGCCGCGCAGATACGCAGTATTTT
cdr3_aa: CASSVYPQRGGRADTQYF
clone_size: NA
j_call: TRBJ2-3
d_call: TRBD2
v_call: TRBV9

cdr3_nt: TGTGCCAGCAGGGGGACTGCTTTCTACGAGCAGTACTTC
cdr3_aa: CASRGTAFYEQYF
clone_size: NA
j_call: TRBJ2-7
d_call: NA
v_call: TRBV2

cdr3_nt: TGTGCCAGCAGGACAGGTCCGGAAGGCTACACCTTC
cdr3_aa: CASRTGPEGYTF
clone_size: NA
j_call: TRBJ1-2
d_call: NA
v_call: TRBV6-5

cdr3_nt: TGTGCCAGCAGAATTGGGACAGGGGGTGTGACCGGGGAGCTGTTTTTT
cdr3_aa: CASRIGTGGVTGELFF
clone_size: NA
j_call: TRBJ2-2
d_call: TRBD1
v_call: TRBV7-9

cdr3_nt: TGTGCCAGCAGCCAAGCTATTAACTATGGCTACACCTTC
cdr3_aa: CASSQAINYGYTF
clone_size: NA
j_call: TRBJ1-2
d_call: NA
v_call: TRBV3-1/TRBV3-2

cdr3_nt: TGTGCCAGTAGTAGAGGACAGGGCGCGGCTCAGCCCCAGCATTTT
cdr3_aa: CASSRGQGAAQPQHF
clone_size: NA
j_call: TRBJ1-5
d_call: TRBD1
v_call: TRBV19

cdr3_nt: TGTGCCAGCAGCGGGACTAGCGGGGGGGAGACCCAGTACTTC
cdr3_aa: CASSGTSGGETQYF
clone_size: once
j_call: TRBJ2-5
d_call: TRBD2
v_call: TRBV9

cdr3_nt: TGTGCCAGCAGGTCAGGGCATGGCTACACCTTC
cdr3_aa: CASRSGHGYTF
clone_size: NA
j_call: TRBJ1-2
d_call: NA
v_call: TRBV25-1

cdr3_nt: TGTGCCAGCAGTTTACGATTAGCGGGGGGGCGTGATTTCGCAGATACGCAGTATTTT
cdr3_aa: CASSLRLAGGRDFADTQYF
clone_size: NA
j_call: TRBJ2-3
d_call: TRBD2
v_call: TRBV27

cdr3_nt: TGTGCCTGGAGGGCAGGCAGGGATAATCAGCCCCAGCATTTT
cdr3_aa: CAWRAGRDNQPQHF
clone_size: NA
j_call: TRBJ1-5
d_call: NA
v_call: TRBV30

cdr3_nt: TGTGCTAGCAGCTTTGACAGGTCTTGGGCTGGGGCCAACGTCCTGACTTTC
cdr3_aa: CASSFDRSWAGANVLTF
clone_size: NA
j_call: TRBJ2-6
d_call: NA
v_call: TRBV7-7

cdr3_nt: TGCGCCAGCAGCTTGGTGAGTAGCGGGAGCTACAATGAGCAGTTCTTC
cdr3_aa: CASSLVSSGSYNEQFF
clone_size: NA
j_call: TRBJ2-1
d_call: TRBD2
v_call: TRBV5-1

cdr3_nt: TGCGCCAGCAGCACCGGACAGGGCCGGAACACTGAAGCTTTCTTT
cdr3_aa: CASSTGQGRNTEAFF
clone_size: NA
j_call: TRBJ1-1
d_call: TRBD1
v_call: TRBV5-1